One sample yielded the 14 T cell receptor beta chains listed below, sequenced in a study of blood T cell repertoires in COVID-19. Profiling relied on immunoSEQ multiplex PCR, and the TCRdb table lists in-frame clones only, not all of them. The table has approximately 200,000 clones, around 75% seen once. The sequenced material came from peripheral blood. These receptors all stem from a human donor in a cohort sampled during active COVID-19.

This sequence joins TRBV7-2 and TRBJ1-5, with D possibly being TRBD1 (5 bases). Trimming left V 1 base short and J 4 bases short, with 8 bases between. The CDR3 extends over 14 amino acids. Looked up from germline, CDR1 is SGHTA and CDR2 is FQGNSA. DNA for the CDR3: TGTGCCAGCAGCTTAGTGGGGGGGAATCAGCCCCAGCATTTT. As protein: CASSLVGGNQPQHF.

The chain joins TRBV4-2 to TRBJ2-1, with TRBD2 matching 7 bases. Trimming removed 1 base from V and 0 bases from J; junction bases left unmatched: 3. The CDR3 has 16 residues. The germline V gene encodes CDR1 LGHNA and CDR2 YNFKEQ. The CDR3, as DNA: TGTGCCAGCAGCCAAGGGAGGACTAGCTCCTACAATGAGCAGTTCTTC. It specifies CASSQGRTSSYNEQFF.

The chain combines TRBV14 with TRBJ2-7; 8 bases align to TRBD1. Germline V CDR1 and CDR2: SGHDN, FVKESK. The CDR3 has 15 residues. V gave up 1 base and J gave up 4 bases; unmatched junction bases: 6. CDR3 amino acids: CASSQVGQGGYEQYF. In DNA, the CDR3 is TGTGCCAGCAGCCAAGTAGGACAGGGTGGGTACGAGCAGTACTTC.

The gene calls are TRBV4-2 and TRBJ2-7; no clear D gene. This CDR3 region has 13 residues. Germline V CDR1 and CDR2: LGHNA, YNFKEQ. V was shortened by 0 bases and J by 6 bases, with 9 bases between the two germline ends. The CDR3, as DNA: TGTGCCAGCAGCCAAGAAAAGATCGGCGAGCAGTACTTC. Its translation: CASSQEKIGEQYF.

The chain joins TRBV19 to TRBJ2-2; 8 positions match TRBD2. The CDR3 has 14 residues. V shed 7 bases and J 4 bases; nucleotides not matched to a gene: 5. In germline, CDR1 is LNHDA, CDR2 SQIVND (reference sequence). The CDR3 region is CASIPAGGTGELFF. Here the CDR3 DNA reads TGTGCCAGTATCCCCGCGGGGGGCACCGGGGAGCTGTTTTTT.

The chain joins TRBV2 to TRBJ2-7; D is unclear. CDR1 and CDR2 (germline): SNHLY, FYNNEI. The CDR3 runs to 13 residues. Trimming removed 1 base from V and 9 bases from J, with 13 bases in between. The CDR3 nucleotides read TGTGCCAGCAGTGAAGACAGAGTCTATGGGCAGTACTTC. This gives the protein CASSEDRVYGQYF.

This clone was recorded once. This sequence joins TRBV6-5 and TRBJ2-7, with 8 bases fitting TRBD2. The CDR3 is 16 residues long. The ends lost 0 bases at V and 0 bases at J; junction bases unmatched: 4. CDR1 and CDR2 (germline): MNHEY, SVGAGI. The CDR3 DNA sequence: TGTGCCAGCAGTTACTCGTTTACTAGCGGCTCCTACGAGCAGTACTTC. This translates into CASSYSFTSGSYEQYF.

As for this clone: One junction end disagrees with the germline gene, perhaps due to a read error. The V and J genes are TRBV27 and TRBJ2-7, with 12 bases identical to TRBD1. Germline assignment: CDR1 MNHEY and CDR2 SMNVEV (reference sequence). The length of the CDR3 is 15 residues. CDR3 DNA: TGTGCCAGCAGGGGGGACAGGGGGCGCTCCCACGAGCAGTACTTC. This encodes CASRGDRGRSHEQYF.

The chain uses TRBV18 and TRBJ1-6; D not resolved. Trimming cost V 8 bases and J 8 bases, with 13 bases left between them. CDR1 and CDR2 from the germline V gene are KGHSH and LQKENI. CDR3 length: 13 amino acids. The CDR3 loop reads CASREVLDSPLHF. The CDR3 DNA is TGTGCCAGCCGGGAAGTACTGGATTCACCCCTCCACTTT.

The chain uses TRBV3-1 (or the pseudogene TRBV3-2) and TRBJ2-7, with D hard to call. The CDR3 sequence is 16 residues long. CDR1 and CDR2 (germline): LGHDT, YNNKEL (reference sequence). V lost 4 bases and J 0 bases, leaving 16 bases between the germline ends. CDR3 loop: CASSRGSTISSYEQYF. DNA of the CDR3: TGTGCCAGCAGCCGAGGATCGACCATCAGCTCCTACGAGCAGTACTTC.

J is TRBJ1-1 and V is TRBV5-6, with a weak D call TRBD1 (5 bases). Germline V lookup: CDR1 SGHDT, CDR2 YYEEEE. Trimming took off 3 bases at V and 0 bases at J, with 9 bases between the two ends. The CDR3 loop spans 14 amino acids. This chain's CDR3 is CASSSGLLNTEAFF. CDR3 coding DNA: TGTGCCAGCAGCTCGGGACTCCTGAACACTGAAGCTTTCTTT. Variable domain in full (rest from reference TRBV5-6 and TRBJ1-1): DAGVTQSPTHLIKTRGQQVTLRCSPKSGHDTVSWYQQALGQGPQFIFQYYEEEERQRGNFPDRFSGHQFPNYSSELNVNALLLGDSALYLCASSSGLLNTEAFFGQGTRLTVV.

This clone turned up a few times. This chain uses TRBV30 with TRBJ1-5; no clear D. V lost 1 base and J 1 base, leaving 5 bases between the germline ends. This CDR3 contains 13 residues. CDR1 is GTSNPN and CDR2 is SVGIG in the germline V gene (reference sequence). The chain's CDR3 is CAWSGQSNQPQHF. CDR3 DNA: TGTGCCTGGAGTGGTCAGAGCAATCAGCCCCAGCATTTT.

The chain recombines TRBV5-8 with TRBJ2-5; 7 nucleotides align to TRBD1. This CDR3 comprises 16 residues. CDR1 and CDR2 from the germline V gene are SGHTS and YDEGEE. V shed 2 bases, J shed 4 bases, and the junction held 11 bases outside the gene matches. Here the CDR3 DNA reads TGTGCCAGCAGCTTTTTAGAGGGGGCAAGCTTAGAGACCCAGTACTTC. Translated, it gives CASSFLEGASLETQYF.

CDR3 coding DNA: TGTGCCAGCTTCGACAGGGCGAACACTGAAGCTTTCTTT. The encoded protein is CASFDRANTEAFF. The genes are TRBV5-4 and TRBJ1-1; 7 bases are a match to TRBD1. The V segment lost 7 bases and the J segment 1 base; nucleotides outside the gene matches: 4. The CDR3 spans 13 residues. Germline CDR1 SGHNT, CDR2 YYREEE (reference sequence).